The 18 T cell receptor beta chains given below trace back to one sample, sequenced in a study of OX40 agonist ivuxolimab in advanced cancers. Produced via immunoSEQ multiplex PCR; TCRdb's table is partial and in-frame only. The sample lists about 26,000 clones; approximately 83% were seen once. Sequences were derived from CD4+ or CD8+ T cells sorted from blood, sampled in a trial of the OX40 agonist ivuxolimab. The source of these receptors is an adult with an advanced solid tumor such as melanoma, head and neck, liver or kidney cancer.

The rearrangement links TRBV5-1 to TRBJ2-5; 13 nucleotides align to TRBD2. The V segment lost 2 bases and the J segment 1 base; nucleotides outside the gene matches: 5. Germline values: CDR1 SGHRS, CDR2 YFSETQ. The CDR3 sequence is 17 residues long. CDR3 in DNA: TGCGCCAGCAGCTTTGGCGGGACTAGCGGGGTCCAAGAGACCCAGTACTTC. Protein product: CASSFGGTSGVQETQYF.

The V gene is TRBV7-7, the J gene TRBJ2-1; 9 positions match TRBD2. V lost 1 base to trimming and J lost 0 bases; unmatched junction nucleotides: 4. Per germline, CDR1 SSHAT and CDR2 FNYEAQ (reference sequence). The CDR3 contains 17 residues. The CDR3 reads CASSLVAGAGSYNEQFF. CDR3 bases: TGTGCCAGCAGCTTAGTAGCGGGGGCCGGCTCCTACAATGAGCAGTTCTTC.

This clone appeared a single time. The CDR3 DNA is TGTGCCATCAGTGAGGGGAGTAGTTGGACCGGGGAGCTGTTTTTT. Translation gives CAISEGSSWTGELFF. The chain employs TRBV10-3 and TRBJ2-2; the D gene is possibly TRBD2 (5 bases). Trimming stripped 2 bases from V and 5 bases from J, with 12 bases between. From germline, CDR1 is ENHRY and CDR2 SYGVKD. The CDR3 is made up of 15 amino acids.

The chain employs TRBV19 and TRBJ1-3; D gene ambiguous. Germline CDR1 reads LNHDA; CDR2 reads SQIVND (reference sequence). Trimming cost V 6 bases and J 4 bases, with 13 bases left between them. The CDR3 runs 14 residues. The chain's CDR3 is CASRREGTGNTIYF. The CDR3, as DNA: TGTGCCAGTAGAAGGGAGGGAACGGGAAACACCATATATTTT.

This chain links TRBV7-9 with TRBJ2-7; D uncertain. V lost 5 bases to trimming and J lost 0 bases, with 17 bases between them. The CDR3 covers 16 residues. Germline CDR1 and CDR2: SEHNR and FQNEAQ (reference sequence). CDR3 nucleotides: TGTGCCAGCAGCCCCTTGGAAGGGTTATACTCCTACGAGCAGTACTTC. Residues: CASSPLEGLYSYEQYF.

The chain uses TRBV20-1 and TRBJ1-2; D is perhaps TRBD1 (5 bases). There are 10 residues in the CDR3. Trimming shortened V by 3 bases and J by 12 bases, and 11 bases separated the two germline ends. The germline V gene encodes CDR1 DFQATT and CDR2 SNEGSKA (reference sequence). CDR3 region: CSASAGRDTF. CDR3 nucleotides: TGCAGTGCTAGTGCGGGGCGTGACACCTTC.

V usage is TRBV5-1 and J usage is TRBJ1-1; D is uncertain. The CDR3 is made up of 11 amino acids. The V gene lost 0 bases and the J gene lost 10 bases, with 7 bases spanning the gap. The germline V gene encodes CDR1 SGHRS and CDR2 YFSETQ. CDR3 sequence: CASSLAGVAFF. CDR3 DNA: TGCGCCAGCAGCTTGGCCGGGGTAGCTTTCTTT.

This clone was detected only a few times. The CDR3 nucleotides read TGTGCCAGCAGCTGGATAAGCGGGGGACTAGAGACCCAGTACTTC. This sequence encodes CASSWISGGLETQYF. V and J are TRBV7-2 and TRBJ2-5; TRBD2 matches 8 bases. Germline V gene lookup returns CDR1 SGHTA and CDR2 FQGNSA. The junction had 8 bases not matched to a gene; V was cut back by 4 bases and J by 4 bases. The CDR3 loop spans 15 amino acids.

The chain is built from TRBV7-8 and TRBJ2-2, with TRBD2 identical over 8 bases. The junction had 4 bases not matched to a gene; V was cut back by 2 bases and J by 2 bases. Germline assignment: CDR1 SGHVS and CDR2 FQNEAQ. CDR3 length: 16 residues. The CDR3 reads CASSLLAGINTGELFF. The DNA of the CDR3 is TGTGCCAGCAGCTTATTAGCGGGGATTAACACCGGGGAGCTGTTTTTT.

This clone turned up a few times. This sequence joins TRBV28 and TRBJ2-5; no firm D call. The CDR3 is 12 amino acids. With 3 bases removed from V and 14 bases from J, the gap between germline ends came to 16 bases. Germline V gene data show CDR1 as MDHEN and CDR2 as SYDVKM. As DNA, the CDR3 is TGTGCCAGCAGTTTCCCGAAAGGACCCTCATACTTC. Encoded protein: CASSFPKGPSYF.

This clone has a single count. The rearrangement links TRBV4-1 to TRBJ1-5, with TRBD1 matching 7 bases. Germline V gene data show CDR1 as MGHRA and CDR2 as YSYEKL. V gave up 0 bases and J gave up 3 bases; unmatched junction bases: 5. The CDR3 consists of 16 residues. Written as DNA, the CDR3 is TGCGCCAGCAGCCAAGATTGGGACAGTCTCAATCAGCCCCAGCATTTT. Protein product: CASSQDWDSLNQPQHF.

The chain is built from TRBV23-1 and TRBJ1-2; 11 bases are a match to TRBD1. TRBV23-1 is an open reading frame whose function is uncertain. V trimming: 11 bases; J trimming: 8 bases; junction bases outside the gene matches: 4. The CDR3 is 11 amino acids. The CDR3 DNA sequence: TGCGCCGGACAGGGGGCTGGAGGCTACACCTTC. It specifies CAGQGAGGYTF.

As concerns this clone: The sample has other DNA sequences that encode this CDR3 too. V gene TRBV7-9 combines with J gene TRBJ2-6, with D hard to call. In germline, CDR1 is SEHNR, CDR2 FQNEAQ (reference sequence). Between the trimmed V and J ends, which lost 3 bases and 0 bases, there was a span of 6 bases. The CDR3 has 15 residues. Written as DNA, the CDR3 is TGTGCCAGCAGCTTGACCCGCTCTGGGGCCAACGTCCTGACTTTC. Its translation: CASSLTRSGANVLTF. Looking up the rest from reference TRBV7-9 and TRBJ2-6 gives the full variable domain: DTGVSQNPRHKITKRGQNVTFRCDPISEHNRLYWYRQTLGQGPEFLTYFQNEAQLEKSRLLSDRFSAERPKGSFSTLEIQRTEQGDSAMYLCASSLTRSGANVLTFGAGSRLTVL.

The chain joins TRBV5-4 to TRBJ2-5; TRBD1 is a possible D gene (6 bases). V lost 0 bases, J lost 2 bases, and 8 bases lay in between. The CDR3 contains 14 residues. The germline CDR1 and CDR2 sequences are SGHNT and YYREEE (reference sequence). The DNA of the CDR3 is TGTGCCAGCAGCTTGGCCGGACAGCAAGAGACCCAGTACTTC. This encodes CASSLAGQQETQYF. The full variable domain, in which reference TRBV5-4 and TRBJ2-5 provide the parts outside the CDR3, is ETGVTQSPTHLIKTRGQQVTLRCSSQSGHNTVSWYQQALGQGPQFIFQYYREEENGRGNFPPRFSGLQFPNYSSELNVNALELDDSALYLCASSLAGQQETQYFGPGTRLLVL.

The rearrangement joins TRBV5-1 to TRBJ2-6; D remains unclear. The germline CDR1 and CDR2 sequences are SGHRS and YFSETQ. The CDR3 runs to 15 residues. Trimming stripped 0 bases from V and 4 bases from J, with 8 bases between. The CDR3 DNA is TGCGCCAGCAGCTTGGCCCCAGGAGGGGCCAACGTCCTGACTTTC. This encodes CASSLAPGGANVLTF.

The chain couples TRBV30 to TRBJ2-7, with D perhaps matching TRBD1 or TRBD2 (5 bases each). The CDR3 sequence is 12 residues long. The germline V gene encodes CDR1 GTSNPN and CDR2 SVGIG (reference sequence). Trimming removed 5 bases at V and 2 bases at J, with 10 bases between. CDR3 sequence reads: CAWVGVPYEQYF. CDR3 bases: TGTGCCTGGGTGGGGGTCCCCTACGAGCAGTACTTC.

The V and J genes are TRBV6-5 and TRBJ1-2; TRBD1 matches at 8 bases. Trimming at V came to 6 bases and at J to 7 bases, leaving 13 bases not matched to a gene. Germline V gene data show CDR1 as MNHEY and CDR2 as SVGAGI. This CDR3 contains 15 residues. The CDR3 here is CASSSRAGGASGYTF. In DNA form, the CDR3 reads TGTGCCAGCAGCTCACGGGCAGGGGGCGCTTCTGGCTACACCTTC.

This clone has a handful of counts. This chain connects TRBV7-9 to TRBJ1-1, with D unclear. V was cut by 6 bases and J by 2 bases, with 10 bases left in between. CDR3 size: 13 residues. Per germline, CDR1 SEHNR and CDR2 FQNEAQ (reference sequence). The CDR3 DNA is TGTGCCAGCAGGAGGACCTTCAACACTGAAGCTTTCTTT. Amino acids: CASRRTFNTEAFF. Full variable domain (missing parts from reference TRBV7-9 and TRBJ1-1): DTGVSQNPRHKITKRGQNVTFRCDPISEHNRLYWYRQTLGQGPEFLTYFQNEAQLEKSRLLSDRFSAERPKGSFSTLEIQRTEQGDSAMYLCASRRTFNTEAFFGQGTRLTVV.